Presented here are 13 T cell receptor beta chains from one specimen sequenced in a study of pediatric ulcerative colitis. The repertoire was sequenced with immunoSEQ multiplex PCR; TCRdb's copy has only in-frame clones and lacks some. The sample records roughly 5,200 clones, 70% to 90% being singletons. Sequencing input: blood. These receptor sequences come from a boy younger than 18 with mild ulcerative colitis.

The chain links TRBV7-3 to TRBJ1-1, with D possibly matching TRBD1 (6 bases). V dropped 5 bases and J dropped 4 bases, with 14 bases sitting between them. The length of the CDR3 is 14 residues. Per germline, CDR1 SGHTA and CDR2 FQGTGA. This CDR3 reads CASSPRGSGTEAFF. DNA for the CDR3: TGTGCCAGCAGCCCGAGGGGGAGTGGCACTGAAGCTTTCTTT.

The rearrangement joins TRBV7-9 to TRBJ1-5; no definite D call. The CDR3 is 12 amino acids. Trimming stripped 1 base from V and 5 bases from J, with 3 bases between. CDR1 and CDR2 from the germline V gene are SEHNR and FQNEAQ (reference sequence). CDR3 sequence reads: CASSLEDQPQHF. The CDR3 region has the DNA TGTGCCAGCAGCTTAGAAGATCAGCCCCAGCATTTT.

The chain uses TRBV18 and TRBJ2-7; D possibly matches TRBD1 or TRBD2 (5 bases each). The CDR3 sequence is 14 residues long. The V gene lost 3 bases and the J gene lost 3 bases, with 12 bases spanning the gap. CDR1 is KGHSH and CDR2 is LQKENI in the germline V gene. DNA of the CDR3: TGTGCCAGCTCACCGTGGGACGGCGGCTACGAGCAGTACTTC. Its translation: CASSPWDGGYEQYF.

The chain uses TRBV28 and TRBJ1-2; D perhaps matches TRBD1 (6 bases). The V gene's germline CDR1 is MDHEN and CDR2 SYDVKM. This CDR3 has 14 amino acids. Trimming shortened V by 8 bases and J by 0 bases, and 13 bases separated the two germline ends. This chain's CDR3 is CASYPGVANYGYTF. CDR3 sequence (DNA): TGTGCCAGCTATCCAGGGGTGGCTAACTATGGCTACACCTTC.

The gene calls are TRBV30 and TRBJ2-6, with D possibly matching TRBD1 (5 bases). The CDR3 runs to 18 residues. In germline, CDR1 is GTSNPN, CDR2 SVGIG (reference sequence). Trimming took off 0 bases at V and 1 base at J, with 16 bases between the two ends. Here the CDR3 DNA reads TGTGCCTGGAGTGTAAAGGGGAATTTTTTGTCTGGGGCCAACGTCCTGACTTTC. Translation gives CAWSVKGNFLSGANVLTF.

The chain uses TRBV25-1 and TRBJ1-1; no reliable D call. The CDR3 has 13 residues. Germline values: CDR1 MGHDK, CDR2 SYGVNS. The V and J ends lost 4 bases and 4 bases respectively, with 10 bases between them. The CDR3 reads CASSGVRPTEAFF. CDR3 DNA sequence: TGTGCCAGCAGTGGAGTAAGGCCCACTGAAGCTTTCTTT.

V and J are TRBV28 and TRBJ2-7; TRBD1 might be the D (6 bases). V dropped 5 bases and J dropped 3 bases, with 14 bases sitting between them. CDR3 size: 14 residues. In germline, CDR1 is MDHEN, CDR2 SYDVKM. CDR3 protein: CASSTGTVNYEQYF. The CDR3 DNA follows: TGTGCCAGCAGTACAGGGACGGTTAACTACGAGCAGTACTTC. Full variable domain (rest looked up from reference TRBV28 and TRBJ2-7): DVKVTQSSRYLVKRTGEKVFLECVQDMDHENMFWYRQDPGLGLRLIYFSYDVKMKEKGDIPEGYSVSREKKERFSLILESASTNQTSMYLCASSTGTVNYEQYFGPGTRLTVT.

The chain combines TRBV25-1 with TRBJ1-5, with D perhaps matching TRBD1 (6 bases). Per the germline V gene, CDR1 is MGHDK and CDR2 is SYGVNS. V was cut by 6 bases and J by 1 base, with 10 bases left in between. The CDR3 is 14 residues long. CDR3 DNA sequence: TGTGCCAGCAGCGAGGGGGGGAGCAATCAGCCCCAGCATTTT. Amino acid sequence: CASSEGGSNQPQHF.

The genes are TRBV19 and TRBJ2-3; 11 bases agree with TRBD1. The trim removed 6 bases at V and 5 bases at J, leaving 4 bases unmatched. Germline V gene lookup returns CDR1 LNHDA and CDR2 SQIVND (reference sequence). CDR3 length: 14 residues. The CDR3 sequence is CASRDRGLGDTQYF. The CDR3 nucleotides are TGTGCCAGTAGGGACAGGGGGCTGGGAGATACGCAGTATTTT. The whole variable domain, remainder taken from reference TRBV19 and TRBJ2-3, is DGGITQSPKYLFRKEGQNVTLSCEQNLNHDAMYWYRQDPGQGLRLIYYSQIVNDFQKGDIAEGYSVSREKKESFPLTVTSAQKNPTAFYLCASRDRGLGDTQYFGPGTRLTVL.

The chain has TRBV6-1 and TRBJ1-5, with a weak D call TRBD1 (5 bases). V was trimmed by 1 base and J by 5 bases, leaving 18 bases between them. CDR1 and CDR2 from the germline V gene are MNHNS and SASEGT. The CDR3 sequence is 17 residues long. The CDR3 DNA follows: TGTGCCAGCAGTGAAGTAGGCCCCAGGGCGGTGGATCAGCCCCAGCATTTT. As protein: CASSEVGPRAVDQPQHF.

The chain links TRBV7-9 to TRBJ2-2, with 7 nucleotides matching TRBD2. V was pared by 0 bases and J by 3 bases, with 4 bases of the junction left unmatched. Germline CDR1 and CDR2: SEHNR and FQNEAQ (reference sequence). The CDR3 has 16 amino acids. DNA of the CDR3: TGTGCCAGCAGCTTAGCCGCGGGAGAAGACACCGGGGAGCTGTTTTTT. Its translation: CASSLAAGEDTGELFF.

V and J are TRBV6-5 and TRBJ2-2, with 7 bases aligning to TRBD1. CDR1 MNHEY and CDR2 SVGAGI come from the germline V gene. The V and J ends lost 8 bases and 7 bases, in that order; junction bases with no gene match: 13. The CDR3 sequence is 15 residues long. CDR3 nucleotide sequence: TGTGCCAGCTCGCAAGAGACAGGGAGAATCGGGGAGCTGTTTTTT. Translation: CASSQETGRIGELFF.

The chain combines TRBV6-5 with TRBJ1-1; D is unclear. V was shortened by 6 bases and J by 1 base, with 15 bases between the two germline ends. Germline CDR1 MNHEY, CDR2 SVGAGI. The CDR3 covers 15 residues. The CDR3 loop reads CASRVTSASNTEAFF. The CDR3 DNA reads TGTGCCAGCAGGGTTACATCGGCTTCGAACACTGAAGCTTTCTTT.